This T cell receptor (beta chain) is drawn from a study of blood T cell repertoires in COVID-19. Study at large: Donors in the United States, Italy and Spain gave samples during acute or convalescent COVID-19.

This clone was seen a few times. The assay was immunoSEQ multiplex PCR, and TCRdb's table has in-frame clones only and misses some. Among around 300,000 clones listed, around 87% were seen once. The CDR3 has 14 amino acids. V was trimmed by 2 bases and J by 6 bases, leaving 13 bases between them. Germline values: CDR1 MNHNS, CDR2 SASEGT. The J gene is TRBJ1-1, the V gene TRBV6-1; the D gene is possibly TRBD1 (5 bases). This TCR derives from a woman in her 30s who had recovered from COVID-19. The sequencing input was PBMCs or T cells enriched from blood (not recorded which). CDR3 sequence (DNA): TGTGCCAGCAGTGAAATCCTAGGGGACTCTGAAGCTTTCTTT. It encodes CASSEILGDSEAFF.